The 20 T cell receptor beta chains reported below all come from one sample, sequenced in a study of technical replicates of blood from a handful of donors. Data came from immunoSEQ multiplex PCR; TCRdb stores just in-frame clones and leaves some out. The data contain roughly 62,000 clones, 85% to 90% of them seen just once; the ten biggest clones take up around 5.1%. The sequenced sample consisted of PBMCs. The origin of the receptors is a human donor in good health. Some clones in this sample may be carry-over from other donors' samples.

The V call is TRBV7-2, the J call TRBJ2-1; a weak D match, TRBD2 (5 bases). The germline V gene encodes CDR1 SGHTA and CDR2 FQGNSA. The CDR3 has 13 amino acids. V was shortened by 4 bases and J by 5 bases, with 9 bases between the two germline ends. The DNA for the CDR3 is TGTGCCAGCAGCTCTAGGCGGGACAATGAGCAGTTCTTC. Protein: CASSSRRDNEQFF.

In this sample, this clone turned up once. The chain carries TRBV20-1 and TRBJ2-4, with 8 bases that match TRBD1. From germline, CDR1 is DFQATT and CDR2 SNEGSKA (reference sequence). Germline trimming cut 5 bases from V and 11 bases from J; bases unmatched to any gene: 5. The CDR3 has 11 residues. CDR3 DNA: TGCAGTGCTGGACAGGGCTCAGTTCAGTACTTC. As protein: CSAGQGSVQYF.

The CDR3 region is CASSDTTRFPYEQYF. As DNA, the CDR3 is TGTGCCAGCAGTGACACGACAAGGTTTCCCTACGAGCAGTACTTC. The chain uses TRBV6-4 and TRBJ2-7; D gene ambiguous. The CDR3 covers 15 residues. The germline V gene encodes CDR1 MRHNA and CDR2 SNTAGT. Trimming took 2 bases from V and 2 from J, leaving 13 bases between them.

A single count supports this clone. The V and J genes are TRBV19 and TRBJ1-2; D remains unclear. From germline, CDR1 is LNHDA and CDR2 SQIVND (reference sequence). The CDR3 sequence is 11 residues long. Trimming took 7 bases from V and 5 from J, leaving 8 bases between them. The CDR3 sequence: CASMTGYGYTF. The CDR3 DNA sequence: TGTGCCAGTATGACGGGGTATGGCTACACCTTC.

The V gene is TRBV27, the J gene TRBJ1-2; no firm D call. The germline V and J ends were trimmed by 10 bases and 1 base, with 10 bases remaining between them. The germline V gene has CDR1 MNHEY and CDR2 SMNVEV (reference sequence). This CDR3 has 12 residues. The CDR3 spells CATLDNNYGYTF. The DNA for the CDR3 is TGTGCCACCCTCGACAATAACTATGGCTACACCTTC.

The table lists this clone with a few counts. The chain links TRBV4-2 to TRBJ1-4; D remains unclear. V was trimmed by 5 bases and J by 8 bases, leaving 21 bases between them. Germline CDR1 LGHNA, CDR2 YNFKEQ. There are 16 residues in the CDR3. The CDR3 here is CASSTGGGTVGEKLFF. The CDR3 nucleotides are TGTGCCAGCAGCACGGGCGGAGGCACGGTGGGAGAAAAACTGTTTTTT.

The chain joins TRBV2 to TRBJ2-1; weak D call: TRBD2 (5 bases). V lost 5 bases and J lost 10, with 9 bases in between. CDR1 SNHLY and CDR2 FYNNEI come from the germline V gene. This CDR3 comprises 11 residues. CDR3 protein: CASSWWEEQFF. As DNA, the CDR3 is TGTGCCAGCAGTTGGTGGGAGGAGCAGTTCTTC.

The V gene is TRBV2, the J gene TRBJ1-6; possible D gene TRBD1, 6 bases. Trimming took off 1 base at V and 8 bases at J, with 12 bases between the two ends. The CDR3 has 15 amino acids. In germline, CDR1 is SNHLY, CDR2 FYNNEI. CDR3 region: CASSEGPTGHSPLHF. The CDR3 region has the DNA TGTGCCAGCAGTGAAGGACCGACAGGACATTCACCCCTCCACTTT.

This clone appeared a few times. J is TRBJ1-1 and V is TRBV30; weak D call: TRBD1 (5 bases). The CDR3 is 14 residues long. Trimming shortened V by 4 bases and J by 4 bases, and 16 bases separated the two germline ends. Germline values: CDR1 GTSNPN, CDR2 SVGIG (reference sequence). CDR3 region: CAWIRRQGGTEAFF. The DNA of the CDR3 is TGTGCCTGGATTAGGCGGCAGGGAGGCACTGAAGCTTTCTTT. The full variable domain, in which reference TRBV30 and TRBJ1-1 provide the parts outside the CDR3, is SQTIHQWPATLVQPVGSPLSLECTVEGTSNPNLYWYRQAAGRGLQLLFYSVGIGQISSEVPQNLSASRPQDRQFILSSKKLLLSDSGFYLCAWIRRQGGTEAFFGQGTRLTVV.

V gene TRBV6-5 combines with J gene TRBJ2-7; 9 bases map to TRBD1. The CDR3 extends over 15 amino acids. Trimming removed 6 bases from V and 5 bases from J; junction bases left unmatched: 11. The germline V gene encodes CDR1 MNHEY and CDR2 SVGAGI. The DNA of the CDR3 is TGTGCCAGCAGATCTTCGGGACAGGGTCACCACGAGCAGTACTTC. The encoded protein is CASRSSGQGHHEQYF.

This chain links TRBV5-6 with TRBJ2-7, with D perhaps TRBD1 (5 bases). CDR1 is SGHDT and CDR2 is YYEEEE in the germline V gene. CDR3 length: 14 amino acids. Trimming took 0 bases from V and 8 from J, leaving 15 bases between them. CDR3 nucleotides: TGTGCCAGCAGCTTGGCGGCAGGGCCTACGCAGCAGTACTTC. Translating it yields CASSLAAGPTQQYF.

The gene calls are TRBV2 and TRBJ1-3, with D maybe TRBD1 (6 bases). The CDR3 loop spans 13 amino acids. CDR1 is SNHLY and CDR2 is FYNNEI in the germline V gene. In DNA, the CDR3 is TGTGGGGGGCGGCAAAGCTCTGGAAACACCATATATTTT. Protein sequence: CGGRQSSGNTIYF. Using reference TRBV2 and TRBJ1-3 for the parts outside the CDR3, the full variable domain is EPEVTQTPSHQVTQMGQEVILRCVPISNHLYFYWYRQILGQKVEFLVSFYNNEISEKSEIFDDQFSVERPDGSNFTLKIRSTKLEDSAMYFCGGRQSSGNTIYFGEGSWLTVV.

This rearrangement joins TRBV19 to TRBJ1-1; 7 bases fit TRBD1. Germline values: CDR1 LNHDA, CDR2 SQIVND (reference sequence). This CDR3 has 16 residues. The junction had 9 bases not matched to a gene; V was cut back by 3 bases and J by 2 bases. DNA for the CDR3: TGTGCCAGTAGTATCCCCCCGACAGGGATCAACACTGAAGCTTTCTTT. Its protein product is CASSIPPTGINTEAFF.

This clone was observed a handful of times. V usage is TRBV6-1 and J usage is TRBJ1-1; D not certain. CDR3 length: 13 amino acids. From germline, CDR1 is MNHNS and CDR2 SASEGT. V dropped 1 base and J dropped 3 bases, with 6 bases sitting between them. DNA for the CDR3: TGTGCCAGCAGTGAAGGGGAGTACACTGAAGCTTTCTTT. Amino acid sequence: CASSEGEYTEAFF.

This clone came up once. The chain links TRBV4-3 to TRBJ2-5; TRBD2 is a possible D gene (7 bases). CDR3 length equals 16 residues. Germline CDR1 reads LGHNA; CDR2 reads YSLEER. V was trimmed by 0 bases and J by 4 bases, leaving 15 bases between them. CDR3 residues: CASSQEEGGPGETQYF. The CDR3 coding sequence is TGCGCCAGCAGCCAAGAGGAGGGGGGGCCTGGAGAGACCCAGTACTTC.

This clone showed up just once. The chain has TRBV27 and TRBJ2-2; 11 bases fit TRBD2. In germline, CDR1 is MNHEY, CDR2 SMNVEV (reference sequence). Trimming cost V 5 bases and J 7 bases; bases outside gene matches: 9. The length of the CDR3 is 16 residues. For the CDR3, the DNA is TGTGCCAGCAGTCCACCGGGACTAGCGGACCTCGGGGAGCTGTTTTTT. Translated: CASSPPGLADLGELFF.

The CDR3 reads CASSPRGSANEQFF. The CDR3 nucleotides are TGTGCCAGCAGCCCCCGAGGGAGTGCGAATGAGCAGTTCTTC. The V gene is TRBV7-3, the J gene TRBJ2-1; TRBD2 is a possible D gene (5 bases). The V gene's germline CDR1 is SGHTA and CDR2 FQGTGA. V was trimmed by 5 bases and J by 7 bases, leaving 15 bases between them. The CDR3 contains 14 residues. Full variable domain (rest looked up from reference TRBV7-3 and TRBJ2-1): GAGVSQTPSNKVTEKGKYVELRCDPISGHTALYWYRQSLGQGPEFLIYFQGTGAADDSGLPNDRFFAVRPEGSVSTLKIQRTERGDSAVYLCASSPRGSANEQFFGPGTRLTVL.

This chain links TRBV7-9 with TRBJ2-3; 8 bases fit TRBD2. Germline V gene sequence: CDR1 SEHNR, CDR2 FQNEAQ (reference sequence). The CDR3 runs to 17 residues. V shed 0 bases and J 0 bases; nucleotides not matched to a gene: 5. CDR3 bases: TGTGCCAGCAGCTTAGCGGTAGCGGGATCTAGCACAGATACGCAGTATTTT. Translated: CASSLAVAGSSTDTQYF.

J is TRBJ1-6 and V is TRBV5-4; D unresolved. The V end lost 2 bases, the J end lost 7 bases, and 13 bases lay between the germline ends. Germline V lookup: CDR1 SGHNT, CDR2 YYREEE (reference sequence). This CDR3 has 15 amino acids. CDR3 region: CASSLGGKYNSPLHF. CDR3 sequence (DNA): TGTGCCAGCAGCTTAGGAGGGAAATACAATTCACCCCTCCACTTT.

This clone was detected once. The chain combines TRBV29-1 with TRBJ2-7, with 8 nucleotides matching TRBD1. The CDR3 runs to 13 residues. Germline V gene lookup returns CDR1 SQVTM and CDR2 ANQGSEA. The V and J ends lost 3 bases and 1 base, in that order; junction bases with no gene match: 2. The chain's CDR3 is CSVEGDRSYEQYF. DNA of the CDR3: TGCAGCGTTGAGGGGGACAGGTCCTACGAGCAGTACTTC.